Below, 4 T cell receptor beta chains from the same sample are listed, as sequenced in a study of shared clonotypes between healthy human individuals. Data came from immunoSEQ multiplex PCR; TCRdb stores just in-frame clones and leaves some out. The repertoire holds roughly 2 million clones, with more than 90% as singletons. The specimen sequenced was naive CD4+ T cells sorted from blood. Regarding subset: CD45RA+ positively selected. The receptors here all came from a man between 18 and 29 years old in good health.

About this clone itself: At the DNA level, this CDR3 is encoded by other sequences in the same sample as well. The V gene is TRBV18, the J gene TRBJ1-1; 8 bases agree with TRBD1. Per germline, CDR1 KGHSH and CDR2 LQKENI. The CDR3 runs 13 residues. The V gene end was trimmed by 3 bases and the J gene end by 6 bases; junction bases not matched to a gene: 3. CDR3 DNA sequence: TGTGCCAGCTCACCCCAGGGGGCTGCTGAAGCTTTCTTT. This translates into CASSPQGAAEAFF.

The chain has TRBV18 and TRBJ2-7; D may match TRBD1 or TRBD2 (5 bases each). From germline, CDR1 is KGHSH and CDR2 LQKENI. This CDR3 spans 15 amino acids. Trimming removed 5 bases at V and 2 bases at J, with 16 bases between. The CDR3 DNA reads TGTGCCAGCTCATCTGATCCGAGGGGTCCCTACGAGCAGTACTTC. This translates into CASSSDPRGPYEQYF.

V gene TRBV7-9 combines with J gene TRBJ1-1; 7 positions agree with TRBD1. J lost 3 bases, V lost 4 bases, and 11 bases had no gene match. The CDR3 length is 16 residues. Germline V gene sequence: CDR1 SEHNR, CDR2 FQNEAQ (reference sequence). The CDR3 is CASSSTRSGGDTEAFF. The DNA of the CDR3 is TGTGCCAGCAGCTCGACACGATCAGGGGGAGACACTGAAGCTTTCTTT.

This clone was counted a few times. This sequence joins TRBV7-9 and TRBJ1-1; D gene ambiguous. The CDR3 has 15 residues. CDR1 and CDR2 from the germline V gene are SEHNR and FQNEAQ (reference sequence). Trimming removed 4 bases from V and 1 base from J, with 13 bases in between. The CDR3 is CASSSVSGSNTEAFF. DNA of the CDR3: TGTGCCAGCAGCTCTGTCAGCGGGTCGAACACTGAAGCTTTCTTT.